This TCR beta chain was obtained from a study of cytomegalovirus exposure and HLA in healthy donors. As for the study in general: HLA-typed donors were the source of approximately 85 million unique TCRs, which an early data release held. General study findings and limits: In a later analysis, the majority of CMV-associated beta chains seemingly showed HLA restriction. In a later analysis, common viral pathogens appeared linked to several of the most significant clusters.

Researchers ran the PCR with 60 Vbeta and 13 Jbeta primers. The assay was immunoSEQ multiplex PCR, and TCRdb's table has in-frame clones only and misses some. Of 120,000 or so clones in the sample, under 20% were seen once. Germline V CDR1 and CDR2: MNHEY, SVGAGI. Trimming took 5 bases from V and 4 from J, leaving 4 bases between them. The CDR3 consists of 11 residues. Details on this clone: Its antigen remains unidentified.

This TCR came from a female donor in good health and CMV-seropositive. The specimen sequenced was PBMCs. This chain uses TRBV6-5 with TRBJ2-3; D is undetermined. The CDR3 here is CASSLADTQYF. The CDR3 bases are TGTGCCAGCAGTCTAGCAGATACGCAGTATTTT.